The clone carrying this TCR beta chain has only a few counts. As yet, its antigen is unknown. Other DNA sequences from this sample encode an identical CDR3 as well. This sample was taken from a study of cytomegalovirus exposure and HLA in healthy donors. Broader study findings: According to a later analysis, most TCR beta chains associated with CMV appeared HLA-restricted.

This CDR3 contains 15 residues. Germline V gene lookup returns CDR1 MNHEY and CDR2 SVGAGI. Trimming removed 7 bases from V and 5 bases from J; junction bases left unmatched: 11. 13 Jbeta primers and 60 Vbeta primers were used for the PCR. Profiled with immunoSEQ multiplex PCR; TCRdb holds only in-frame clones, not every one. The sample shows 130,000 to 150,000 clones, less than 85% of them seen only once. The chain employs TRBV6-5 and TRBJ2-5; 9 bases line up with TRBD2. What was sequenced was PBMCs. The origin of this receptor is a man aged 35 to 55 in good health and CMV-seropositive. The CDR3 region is CASTSGGTSWETQYF. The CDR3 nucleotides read TGTGCCAGCACCAGCGGGGGGACGTCATGGGAGACCCAGTACTTC.